The rows below give T cell receptor beta chains drawn from one sample of a study of OX40 agonist ivuxolimab in advanced cancers. The method was immunoSEQ multiplex PCR; TCRdb's version includes in-frame clones alone and lacks a portion of them. The sample holds roughly 92,000 clones, about 90% seen once. The sequences come from CD4+ or CD8+ T cells sorted from blood, collected in a trial of the OX40 agonist ivuxolimab. Every receptor here comes from an adult with an advanced solid tumor such as melanoma, head and neck, liver or kidney cancer. Each CDR3 is given with its conserved first and last residue. A D gene is named only where the DNA matches it firmly. Size is stated for part of the rows, as once, few or many counts, or as a class when the clone is expanded.

D gene	J gene	V gene	clone size	CDR3 DNA	CDR3 protein
TRBD2	TRBJ2-3	TRBV7-6	few	TGTGCCAGCAGCCCCCGGTGGGGCACTAGCGGGAGCGCGCAGTATTTT	CASSPRWGTSGSAQYF
TRBD1	TRBJ2-7	TRBV25-1	-	TGTGCCAGCAGTGATAGAAATACCAGACAGGGGTACGAGCAGTACTTC	CASSDRNTRQGYEQYF
-	TRBJ2-5	TRBV7-9	-	TGTGCCAGCAGCAAAGGGCAGGGACAAGAGACCCAGTACTTC	CASSKGQGQETQYF
-	TRBJ2-4	TRBV19	-	TGTGCCAGTAGTACCGGGACTGCTGTTCAGTACTTC	CASSTGTAVQYF
-	TRBJ2-2	TRBV5-8	once	TGTGCCAGCATCCGTCTAGCGACCGGGGAGCTGTTTTTT	CASIRLATGELFF
-	TRBJ2-3	TRBV2	-	TGTGCCAGCAGACCTCCTTTCGAGCTGGCGGCAGACCCCCCAGATACGCAGTATTTT	CASRPPFELAADPPDTQYF
TRBD2	TRBJ2-5	TRBV19	-	TGTGCCAGTAGTATAGCCCCGACTAGCGGAGGGAAGGGGACCCAGTACTTC	CASSIAPTSGGKGTQYF
-	TRBJ1-5	TRBV5-6	-	TGTGCCAGCAGCTTGAATGGGGCGCGAGGTGGCAATCAGCCCCAGCATTTT	CASSLNGARGGNQPQHF
-	TRBJ2-1	TRBV11-2	-	TGTGCCAGCAGCCCGCAGCCCTTGTACAATGAGCAGTTCTTC	CASSPQPLYNEQFF
-	TRBJ1-6	TRBV6-6	-	TGTGCCAGCAGTCTCCCGAGTGGGTCACGGAATTCACCCCTCCACTTT	CASSLPSGSRNSPLHF
TRBD1	TRBJ1-2	TRBV7-2	-	TGTGCCAGCAGCTTGGCGGGACAGGGGGCCTGGGATGGCTACACCTTC	CASSLAGQGAWDGYTF
-	TRBJ1-2	TRBV18	few	TGTGCCAGCTCACCACTACCGCCGGGGAGCAGTAACTATGGCTACACCTTC	CASSPLPPGSSNYGYTF
-	TRBJ2-2	TRBV30	-	TGTGCCTGGACCCCTTCGGGGTCGGTCGGGGAGCTGTTTTTT	CAWTPSGSVGELFF
-	TRBJ1-1	TRBV2	-	TGTGCCAGCAGTGAACTATTGGACGAAGCTTTCTTT	CASSELLDEAFF
-	TRBJ1-6	TRBV4-1	-	TGCGCCAGCAGCCAACCGACAGAAGCTCATTCACCCCTCCACTTT	CASSQPTEAHSPLHF
TRBD2	TRBJ2-1	TRBV5-1	-	TGCGCCAGCAGCGAAACTAGCGGCAGCTCCTACAATGAGCAGTTCTTC	CASSETSGSSYNEQFF
TRBD2	TRBJ2-7	TRBV6-6	-	TGTGCCAGTAGCGGGAGATACGAGCAGTACTTC	CASSGRYEQYF
-	TRBJ2-3	TRBV19	few	TGTGCCAGTAGTATAGCTCTCACAGATACGCAGTATTTT	CASSIALTDTQYF
-	TRBJ1-1	TRBV7-3	-	TGTGCCAGCAGCTCCAGGGGCGGGAACACTGAAGCTTTCTTT	CASSSRGGNTEAFF
-	TRBJ2-3	TRBV15	-	TGTGCCACCAGCAGGAGGATAACCGGGACACGAACAGATACGCAGTATTTT	CATSRRITGTRTDTQYF
-	TRBJ2-2	TRBV11-2	-	TGTGCCAGCAGCTTAGATGTGGGCTACACCGGGGAGCTGTTTTTT	CASSLDVGYTGELFF
-	TRBJ1-1	TRBV19	-	TGTGCCAGTAGTATCGGCACCCTCCAGTGGGGCACTGAAGCTTTCTTT	CASSIGTLQWGTEAFF
-	TRBJ2-7	TRBV7-2	-	TGTGCCAGCAGCTTAGATCTGGACCTGGTAGGGCTGTCCTACGAGCAGTACTTC	CASSLDLDLVGLSYEQYF
-	TRBJ1-5	TRBV29-1	few	TGCAGCGTAAGGGACAACTACAATCAGCCCCAGCATTTT	CSVRDNYNQPQHF
-	TRBJ2-7	TRBV10-3	-	TGTGCCATCAGCCAGAGGAGCTACGAGCAGTACTTC	CAISQRSYEQYF
-	TRBJ1-2	TRBV6-9	-	TGTGCCAGCACCCGGGACTCAATTAACTATGGCTACACCTTC	CASTRDSINYGYTF
TRBD1	TRBJ2-3	TRBV11-3	-	TGTGCCAGCAGCCCTAGACAGGGAGATTCAGATACGCAGTATTTT	CASSPRQGDSDTQYF
TRBD2	TRBJ2-1	TRBV11-3	-	TGTGCCAGCAGCTCCGGGACTAGCGTCTGGAATGAGCAGTTCTTC	CASSSGTSVWNEQFF
-	TRBJ1-5	TRBV7-8	-	TGTGCCAGCAGCTTCCCATTTTCTAGTCAGCCCCAGCATTTT	CASSFPFSSQPQHF
TRBD1	TRBJ1-1	TRBV6-5	-	TGTGCCAGCAGCCTTGACAGGGATCTTGAAGCTTTCTTT	CASSLDRDLEAFF
TRBD2	TRBJ2-1	TRBV28	-	TGTGCCAGCAGCCTTGCTAGCGGGGGCCACAATGAGCAGTTCTTC	CASSLASGGHNEQFF
-	TRBJ1-6	TRBV27	-	TGTGCCAGCACCCGGAGCCCCCTTAATTCACCCCTCCACTTT	CASTRSPLNSPLHF
-	TRBJ1-4	TRBV9	-	TGTGCCAGCAGCACACGGGACGGAAATGAAAAACTGTTTTTT	CASSTRDGNEKLFF
-	TRBJ2-5	TRBV10-3	-	TGTGCCATCAGTGAGGTCCAAGAGACCCAGTACTTC	CAISEVQETQYF
-	TRBJ2-1	TRBV5-6	-	TGTGCCAGCAGCTTGCACTCAGGGATACACTCCTACAATGAGCAGTTCTTC	CASSLHSGIHSYNEQFF
TRBD2	TRBJ2-5	TRBV6-1	once	TGTGCCAGCAGTGAAATTTATAGCGGGAGGACCTACTTC	CASSEIYSGRTYF
TRBD2	TRBJ2-7	TRBV6-6	-	TGTGCCAGCAGTTGGGGGACTAGCGCAGCCTACGAGCAGTACTTC	CASSWGTSAAYEQYF
TRBD2	TRBJ2-2	TRBV29-1	-	TGCAGCGTTGGAGTAGCGGGAGATACCGGGGAGCTGTTTTTT	CSVGVAGDTGELFF
-	TRBJ2-7	TRBV11-2	-	TGTGCCAGCAGCCGACCGGACAGTGGGAAGTACGAGCAGTACTTC	CASSRPDSGKYEQYF
-	TRBJ2-5	TRBV10-3	once	TGTGCCATCAGTTTGGACTACTCGGAGACCCAGTACTTC	CAISLDYSETQYF
TRBD1	TRBJ1-2	TRBV6-1	-	TGTGCCAGCAGACGGACAGGGGACTATGGCTACACCTTC	CASRRTGDYGYTF
-	TRBJ2-7	TRBV21-1	-	TGTGCCAGCAGCAAAGTGACAGGGACCTACGAGCAGTACTTC	CASSKVTGTYEQYF
-	TRBJ1-4	TRBV5-6	-	TGTGCCAGCAGCCCGTCCCGGACACCGAGGGACGAAAAACTGTTTTTT	CASSPSRTPRDEKLFF
-	TRBJ2-7	TRBV5-6	once	TGTGCCAGCAGTCGTTTCTCCTACGAGCAGTACTTC	CASSRFSYEQYF
-	TRBJ2-3	TRBV14	-	TGTGCCAGCAGCCCTCCAGCGGCTCTCACAGATACGCAGTATTTT	CASSPPAALTDTQYF
-	TRBJ1-3	TRBV19	once	TGTGCCAGTAGTAACGGGCTTCCCTCCACTGGAAACACCATATATTTT	CASSNGLPSTGNTIYF
TRBD1	TRBJ2-2	TRBV7-3	-	TGTGCCAGCAGCGACTCTCAGGACAGGGGGGCGCGCGGGGAGCTGTTTTTT	CASSDSQDRGARGELFF
TRBD1	TRBJ2-4	TRBV7-9	-	TGTGCCAGCAGCTTGGGACAGGGTAGCATTCAGTACTTC	CASSLGQGSIQYF